This is a list of T cell receptor beta chains from one sample in a study of technical replicates of blood from a handful of donors. Repertoires were generated with immunoSEQ multiplex PCR, while TCRdb's copy carries only in-frame clones and drops some. The top ten hold about 5.4% of the sample, which has about 64,000 clones, 86% seen once. The specimen sequenced was PBMCs. The receptors derive from a human donor in good health. Some clones in this sample may be carry-over from other donors' samples. Each CDR3 is given with its conserved first and last residue. D genes are given only for firm matches. A clone size is listed for some rows: how often the clone was seen (once, few, many), or a class if it is expanded.

clone_size j_call d_call v_call cdr3_nt cdr3_aa
NA TRBJ2-1 NA TRBV6-5 TGTGCCAGCAGTAGACAGGCATCCCGAGAGCAGTTCTTC CASSRQASREQFF
NA TRBJ1-1 NA TRBV5-1 TGCGCCAGCAGCTTGGACAGGGTCAGTGAAGCTTTCTTT CASSLDRVSEAFF
few TRBJ1-2 NA TRBV5-1 TGCGCCAGCAGATCGGTCACCCCGGGACACAACTATGGCTACACCTTC CASRSVTPGHNYGYTF
NA TRBJ1-3 NA TRBV18 TGTGCCAGCTCACCACTTCCTCAGGGCGACGGAAACACCATATATTTT CASSPLPQGDGNTIYF
medium-sized TRBJ2-1 NA TRBV27 TGTGCCAGCAGCCGACCCGACAGATTCTCCTACAATGAGCAGTTCTTC CASSRPDRFSYNEQFF
NA TRBJ2-2 NA TRBV7-2 TGTGCCAGCAGCCCCCGGGGACACCGGAACACCGGGGAGCTGTTTTTT CASSPRGHRNTGELFF
once TRBJ1-1 NA TRBV13 TGTGCCAGCAGCCCTAGGCAGGGGAGGAACACTGAAGCTTTCTTT CASSPRQGRNTEAFF
NA TRBJ1-4 NA TRBV6-6 TGTGCCAGCAGTTTTCGGGCAACTAATGAAAAACTGTTTTTT CASSFRATNEKLFF
NA TRBJ1-6 TRBD1 TRBV6-1 TGTGCCAGCAGTACCGGGACAGTCTATAATTCACCCCTCCACTTT CASSTGTVYNSPLHF
NA TRBJ2-1 NA TRBV5-1 TGCGCCAGCCCTCGAAAAGGGGGCTACAATGAGCAGTTCTTC CASPRKGGYNEQFF
NA TRBJ2-5 TRBD2 TRBV2 TGTGCCAGGTCGGGTCAGCGGGAGTGCAACTTC CARSGQRECNF
NA TRBJ2-3 TRBD2 TRBV27 TGTGCCAGCAGAGCCGGGACTAGCGGGGGTACGCAGTATTTT CASRAGTSGGTQYF
NA TRBJ1-4 NA TRBV2 TGTGCCACCACCCGGGCAACTAATGAAAAACTGTTTTTT CATTRATNEKLFF
NA TRBJ1-1 NA TRBV29-1 TGCAGCGTTGAGGTAGGGGTTGGAACTGAAGCTTTCTTT CSVEVGVGTEAFF
once TRBJ2-1 TRBD2 TRBV11-2 TGTGCCAGCAGCTTAGAGTCTAGCGGGAGGAATGAGCAGTTCTTC CASSLESSGRNEQFF
NA TRBJ1-5 NA TRBV6-1 TGTGCCAGCAGTGAAGACTGGACGGGGATACAGCCCCAGCATTTT CASSEDWTGIQPQHF
once TRBJ2-5 TRBD2 TRBV4-3 TGCGCCAGCAGCCAAGATTGGCGGGGAGGGGAGACCCAGTACTTC CASSQDWRGGETQYF
once TRBJ1-2 NA TRBV6-5 TGTGCCAGCAGTACAGGGTTCTATGGCTACACCTTC CASSTGFYGYTF
NA TRBJ2-7 TRBD2 TRBV27 TGTGCCAGCAGTTTGAGCGGGGGGGGCTCCTACGAGCAGTACTTC CASSLSGGGSYEQYF
NA TRBJ1-6 NA TRBV4-3 TGCGCCAGCAGCTCCCCTGGGGCAGGGGCGTCCGCAGGAGATTCACCCCTCCACTTT CASSSPGAGASAGDSPLHF
NA TRBJ2-7 NA TRBV12-1 TGTGCCAGCAAGCGGGAGTCCTACGAGCAGTACTTC CASKRESYEQYF
NA TRBJ2-5 NA TRBV5-4 TGTGCCAGCAGCTGGGACCGTGGTGGGGGCAAGGTTGAGACCCAGTACTTC CASSWDRGGGKVETQYF
NA TRBJ2-6 NA TRBV5-1 TGCGCCAGCAGTGCCGGGACTCCTTCCGGGGCCAACGTCCTGACTTTC CASSAGTPSGANVLTF
NA TRBJ1-3 TRBD1 TRBV29-1 TGCAGCGTTGCCCAGGGGACAGGGTCGGGAAACACCATATATTTT CSVAQGTGSGNTIYF
NA TRBJ1-6 TRBD1 TRBV5-1 TGCGCCAGCAGCTTAAGGACAGGGGATAATTCACCCCTCCACTTT CASSLRTGDNSPLHF
NA TRBJ2-2 TRBD2 TRBV5-1 TGCGCCAGCAGAGCCGGGACTAGCGGGGCCGGGGAGCTGTTTTTT CASRAGTSGAGELFF
once TRBJ2-7 NA TRBV11-3 TGTGCCAGCAGCAAGGGGGGGGAGCAGTACTTC CASSKGGEQYF
few TRBJ2-1 TRBD2 TRBV4-2 TGTGCCAGCAGACGGACTAGCGATAGTTACAATGAGCAGTTCTTC CASRRTSDSYNEQFF
NA TRBJ1-4 NA TRBV6-4 TGTGCCAGCATGGGGAAGGGTCAGGGGGAAAAACTGTTTTTT CASMGKGQGEKLFF
NA TRBJ2-5 TRBD1 TRBV19 TGTGCCAGTACCGACAGGGGGAGGGAGACCCAGTACTTC CASTDRGRETQYF
NA TRBJ1-2 NA TRBV18 TGTGCCAGCTCACCACAGCCCAGGGGAGGGTATGGCTACACCTTC CASSPQPRGGYGYTF
NA TRBJ1-2 NA TRBV5-6 TGTGCCAGCAGCTTGGTGGAGGTCTATGGCTACACCTTC CASSLVEVYGYTF
once TRBJ2-3 NA TRBV12-5 TGTGCTACTGGGCCGCGGGTAGATACGCAGTATTTT CATGPRVDTQYF
NA TRBJ2-7 NA TRBV11-2 TGTGCCAGCAGCTTAGATACTAGCCTCGGCGAGCAGTACTTC CASSLDTSLGEQYF
NA TRBJ1-1 TRBD1 TRBV7-3 TGTGCCAGCAGCGGAACTAGCCCTCACGGGACAGGGGAGAACACTGAAGCTTTCTTT CASSGTSPHGTGENTEAFF
few TRBJ1-2 TRBD1 TRBV18 TGTGCCAGCTCACCGGACAGGGGCAACTATGGCTACACCTTC CASSPDRGNYGYTF
NA TRBJ2-3 NA TRBV28 TGTGCCAGCAGGCCGGGGAAAAGCACAGATACGCAGTATTTT CASRPGKSTDTQYF
NA TRBJ2-5 TRBD1 TRBV6-5 TGTGCCAGCAGTTACTCGTTCAGGGGGGAGACCCAGTACTTC CASSYSFRGETQYF
NA TRBJ2-7 TRBD1 TRBV6-6 TGTGCCAGCAGACCCGGGACAGGGGGTTCCTACGAGCAGTACTTC CASRPGTGGSYEQYF
few TRBJ1-2 NA TRBV29-1 TGCAGCGTTGTCGCAGGGTACTATGGCTACACCTTC CSVVAGYYGYTF
NA TRBJ1-4 NA TRBV9 TGTGCCAGCAGCGAGAGAGCAACTAATGAAAAACTGTTTTTT CASSERATNEKLFF
NA TRBJ1-1 NA TRBV27 TGTGCCAGCAGTTACCGGACTGCGAACACTGAAGCTTTCTTT CASSYRTANTEAFF
NA TRBJ2-5 TRBD2 TRBV4-1 TGCGCCAGCAGCCAGGGACTAGCGGGAGTGGAGACCCAGTACTTC CASSQGLAGVETQYF
NA TRBJ2-1 NA TRBV4-2 TGTGCCAGCAGCCAAGAAACTAGCAACGAGCAGTTCTTC CASSQETSNEQFF
NA TRBJ1-2 NA TRBV6-6 TGTGCCAGCACCCCACAGGGTGTCTATGGCTACACCTTC CASTPQGVYGYTF
NA TRBJ2-5 NA TRBV29-1 TGCAGCGTTGAAGACCCCGTATCGGAGACCCAGTACTTC CSVEDPVSETQYF
NA TRBJ1-1 TRBD1 TRBV11-2 TGTGCCAGCAGCTTCAGGGGGTCGGACACTGAAGCTTTCTTT CASSFRGSDTEAFF
few TRBJ2-5 NA TRBV27 TGTGCCAGCAGTTTAATTGGGGGGGCTGGGACCCAGTACTTC CASSLIGGAGTQYF
NA TRBJ2-3 NA TRBV5-1 TGCGCCAGCAGCTTGGGGTCTAACACAGATACGCAGTATTTT CASSLGSNTDTQYF
NA TRBJ1-2 NA TRBV5-1 TGCGCCAGCAGCTTGGAAGGGGCTGGCTACACCTTC CASSLEGAGYTF
NA TRBJ2-2 NA TRBV27 TGTGCCAGCAGTCTGGACAGTACCGGGGAGCTGTTTTTT CASSLDSTGELFF
NA TRBJ2-3 NA TRBV7-9 TGTGCCAGCAGCGAGACAGTTGATACGCAGTATTTT CASSETVDTQYF